A selection of T cell receptor beta chains follows, all from one sample in a study of cytomegalovirus exposure and HLA in healthy donors. Data came from immunoSEQ multiplex PCR; TCRdb stores just in-frame clones and leaves some out. The repertoire holds under 150,000 clones, with 70% to 85% as singletons. Sequencing was carried out using PBMCs. The source is a boy between 10 and 17 years old in good health and CMV-seronegative. The CDR3 runs from the conserved cysteine through the conserved F or W. Each record gives: V gene, CDR3 protein.

V: TRBV7-9; CDR3: CASSFGPAGDHEQYF
V: TRBV9; CDR3: CASSAGLAGYEQYF
V: TRBV30; CDR3: CAWSGVGNTIYF
V: TRBV7-2; CDR3: CASSLTPGVGDYEQYF
V: TRBV19; CDR3: CASSVASGRTDTQYF
V: TRBV13; CDR3: CASSPPTGSYNEQFF
V: TRBV11-3; CDR3: CASSLVAGSGELFF
V: TRBV2; CDR3: CASSAERADTQYF
V: TRBV30; CDR3: CAWSTGTRTIYF
V: TRBV6-5; CDR3: CASSFHYTPGELFF
V: TRBV5-1; CDR3: CASSLEQGAFYGYTF
V: TRBV30; CDR3: CAWVAENSGETQYF
V: TRBV13; CDR3: CASSQERETAGELFF
V: TRBV21-1; CDR3: CASSKGRNSGGYYEQYF
V: TRBV4-2; CDR3: CASSQGGWVDEQFF
V: TRBV7-9; CDR3: CASSWGRNTEAFF
V: TRBV6-5; CDR3: CVSSPSGTGELFF
V: TRBV19; CDR3: CASSTQINQPQHF
V: TRBV4-1; CDR3: CASSQGSGYEQYF
V: TRBV30; CDR3: CAWRRHMNTEAFF
V: TRBV19; CDR3: CASSPRVSYNEQFF
V: TRBV6-4; CDR3: CASSDFSGELFF
V: TRBV30; CDR3: CAWSSTGGDTQYF
V: TRBV30; CDR3: CAWTRGQDTQYF
V: TRBV5-1; CDR3: CASSWGTGGTNTEAFF
V: TRBV6-1; CDR3: CASSEGDSSYEQYF
V: TRBV6-5; CDR3: CASSHPLRNTEAFF
V: TRBV15; CDR3: CATSSRLAETQYF
V: TRBV25-1; CDR3: CASSESLAVNNEQFF
V: TRBV7-9; CDR3: CASSLGSQETQYF
V: TRBV5-1; CDR3: CASSLARTSGSSTDTQYF